The 25 T cell receptor beta chains listed next were all sequenced from one sample in a study of blood T cell repertoires in COVID-19. TCRdb's copy holds only in-frame clones and misses some; the assay was immunoSEQ multiplex PCR. The table records roughly 76,000 clones, about 89% of them present only once. The sequencing input was PBMCs or T cells enriched from blood (not recorded which). Every receptor here comes from a woman between 45 and 60 years old with acute COVID-19.

This chain uses TRBV19 with TRBJ2-5; 8 bases match TRBD1. The junction had 9 bases not matched to a gene; V was cut back by 3 bases and J by 6 bases. There are 15 residues in the CDR3. CDR1 is LNHDA and CDR2 is SQIVND in the germline V gene (reference sequence). This chain's CDR3 is CASSMRGQGGQTQYF. The CDR3 DNA follows: TGTGCCAGTAGTATGCGCGGACAGGGTGGGCAGACCCAGTACTTC.

The chain couples TRBV20-1 to TRBJ1-2, with 7 bases that match TRBD1. The CDR3 covers 15 residues. Germline V gene data show CDR1 as DFQATT and CDR2 as SNEGSKA (reference sequence). With V trimmed by 5 bases and J by 0 bases, 9 bases remained unmatched. The CDR3 sequence is CSAGGGQLTNYGYTF. In nucleotides, the CDR3 is TGCAGTGCTGGTGGGGGACAGCTAACTAACTATGGCTACACCTTC.

The chain has TRBV7-9 and TRBJ2-1; D ambiguous. Trimming removed 5 bases at V and 4 bases at J, with 12 bases between. CDR1 and CDR2 (germline): SEHNR, FQNEAQ (reference sequence). The CDR3 has 14 residues. Written as DNA, the CDR3 is TGTGCCAGCAGCCCCCCCACAGATTACAATGAGCAGTTCTTC. This sequence encodes CASSPPTDYNEQFF. The variable domain in full, completed from reference TRBV7-9 and TRBJ2-1, reads DTGVSQNPRHKITKRGQNVTFRCDPISEHNRLYWYRQTLGQGPEFLTYFQNEAQLEKSRLLSDRFSAERPKGSFSTLEIQRTEQGDSAMYLCASSPPTDYNEQFFGPGTRLTVL.

The J gene is TRBJ2-2, the V gene TRBV5-1, with 7 nucleotides matching TRBD1. CDR1 is SGHRS, CDR2 YFSETQ, per germline. This CDR3 region has 19 residues. V shed 6 bases and J 3 bases; nucleotides not matched to a gene: 20. The CDR3 sequence is CASKPRDRPNVGYTGELFF. CDR3 sequence (DNA): TGCGCCAGCAAGCCCCGGGACAGACCAAACGTCGGCTACACCGGGGAGCTGTTTTTT.

The V call is TRBV5-4, the J call TRBJ2-2; TRBD1 matches at 8 bases. V shed 8 bases and J 4 bases; nucleotides not matched to a gene: 7. This CDR3 contains 14 residues. The germline V gene encodes CDR1 SGHNT and CDR2 YYREEE (reference sequence). CDR3 region: CASRIQGGTGELFF. The CDR3 nucleotides read TGTGCCAGTAGAATACAGGGGGGCACCGGGGAGCTGTTTTTT.

V and J are TRBV2 and TRBJ2-2, with D tentatively TRBD2 (5 bases). V lost 8 bases and J lost 1, with 8 bases in between. Germline CDR1 reads SNHLY; CDR2 reads FYNNEI. The length of the CDR3 is 13 residues. The DNA for the CDR3 is TGTGCCAGCGCACGGGAGAACACCGGGGAGCTGTTTTTT. The encoded protein is CASARENTGELFF.

This clone has just a few counts. V gene TRBV7-8 combines with J gene TRBJ2-2; 8 bases agree with TRBD2. V lost 2 bases, J lost 4 bases, and 12 bases stayed unmatched. The CDR3 spans 18 residues. Germline CDR1 and CDR2: SGHVS and FQNEAQ. CDR3 loop: CASSLRPGTRSPTGELFF. The CDR3 nucleotides are TGTGCCAGCAGCTTACGCCCCGGGACTAGATCCCCCACCGGGGAGCTGTTTTTT.

The rearrangement uses TRBV7-9 and TRBJ2-1, with TRBD2 matching over 12 bases. CDR1 and CDR2 from the germline V gene are SEHNR and FQNEAQ (reference sequence). The CDR3 contains 19 residues. Trimming at V came to 1 base and at J to 3 bases, leaving 10 bases not matched to a gene. CDR3 in DNA: TGTGCCAGCAGCTTAGACGTTCGAAAGACTAGCGGGAGCTACAATGAGCAGTTCTTC. Translating it yields CASSLDVRKTSGSYNEQFF.

V usage is TRBV3-1 (or the pseudogene TRBV3-2) and J usage is TRBJ2-1; 11 bases match TRBD1. Germline V gene sequence: CDR1 LGHDT, CDR2 YNNKEL (reference sequence). This CDR3 contains 20 residues. Germline trimming cut 2 bases from V and 4 bases from J; bases unmatched to any gene: 16. CDR3 nucleotide sequence: TGTGCCAGCAGCCAACAACCGGGACAGGGGGGACTAGTGGCGTACAATGAGCAGTTCTTC. This gives the protein CASSQQPGQGGLVAYNEQFF.

The chain couples TRBV19 to TRBJ2-3; 7 bases fit TRBD2. Germline V gene sequence: CDR1 LNHDA, CDR2 SQIVND (reference sequence). The V and J ends lost 8 bases and 4 bases, in that order; junction bases with no gene match: 6. This CDR3 has 13 residues. DNA for the CDR3: TGTGCCAGTCAACCACGGGGGGCAGATACGCAGTATTTT. Protein sequence: CASQPRGADTQYF. Complete variable domain (other parts from reference TRBV19 and TRBJ2-3): DGGITQSPKYLFRKEGQNVTLSCEQNLNHDAMYWYRQDPGQGLRLIYYSQIVNDFQKGDIAEGYSVSREKKESFPLTVTSAQKNPTAFYLCASQPRGADTQYFGPGTRLTVL.

The chain uses TRBV19 and TRBJ1-3, with a possible D match to TRBD1 (5 bases). CDR1 and CDR2 from the germline V gene are LNHDA and SQIVND (reference sequence). V was clipped by 6 bases and J by 2 bases, with 23 bases between them. The CDR3 is 18 residues long. CDR3 sequence: CASSASPFDRRPGNTIYF. In DNA form, the CDR3 reads TGTGCCAGTAGCGCCTCCCCCTTCGACAGACGTCCTGGAAACACCATATATTTT.

V is TRBV7-9 and J is TRBJ1-1; D is unclear. The CDR3 extends over 13 amino acids. Germline CDR1 and CDR2: SEHNR and FQNEAQ (reference sequence). Trimming took off 1 base at V and 1 base at J, with 4 bases between the two ends. CDR3 nucleotide sequence: TGTGCCAGCAGCTTAGAGCAGAACACTGAAGCTTTCTTT. It yields the protein CASSLEQNTEAFF.

This clone was counted only a few times. The genes are TRBV6-2 or TRBV6-3 and TRBJ2-2; D is perhaps TRBD2 (6 bases). The CDR3 totals 17 residues. The V gene's germline CDR1 is MNHEY and CDR2 SVGEGT. The V end lost 1 base, the J end lost 5 bases, and 17 bases lay between the germline ends. The CDR3 coding sequence is TGTGCCAGCAGTTACTTTCTCAGACGACTAGAGACCGGGGAGCTGTTTTTT. Translation gives CASSYFLRRLETGELFF.

V and J are TRBV18 and TRBJ2-7; 9 positions match TRBD1. CDR1 and CDR2 from the germline V gene are KGHSH and LQKENI. The CDR3 loop spans 15 amino acids. V lost 3 bases and J lost 6; bases outside the gene matches: 9. Here the CDR3 reads CASSPKTGGEVEQYF. CDR3 nucleotides: TGTGCCAGCTCACCGAAGACAGGGGGAGAGGTCGAGCAGTACTTC.

V is TRBV19 and J is TRBJ2-7; 10 bases are shared with TRBD2. The CDR3 spans 15 residues. V trimming: 4 bases; J trimming: 1 base; junction bases outside the gene matches: 4. Germline V gives CDR1 LNHDA, CDR2 SQIVND (reference sequence). The CDR3 here is CASSTAAGGSYEQYF. The CDR3 nucleotides are TGTGCCAGTAGTACCGCAGCGGGAGGGTCCTACGAGCAGTACTTC.

The V and J genes are TRBV3-1 (or the pseudogene TRBV3-2) and TRBJ1-2, with a weak D call TRBD1 (6 bases). Germline V lookup: CDR1 LGHDT, CDR2 YNNKEL (reference sequence). The CDR3 consists of 14 residues. V was trimmed by 0 bases and J by 2 bases, leaving 7 bases between them. The CDR3 region is CASSQEDRNYGYTF. In nucleotides, the CDR3 is TGTGCCAGCAGCCAAGAGGACAGAAACTATGGCTACACCTTC.

The sample holds a few counts of this clone. V gene TRBV6-1 combines with J gene TRBJ2-7; 8 bases line up with TRBD2. V was clipped by 1 base and J by 0 bases; unmatched bases: 2. The length of the CDR3 is 15 residues. In germline, CDR1 is MNHNS, CDR2 SASEGT. The CDR3 is CASSEEGTSSYEQYF. The CDR3 DNA follows: TGTGCCAGCAGTGAAGAAGGGACTAGCTCCTACGAGCAGTACTTC.

The V call is TRBV5-4, the J call TRBJ1-6, with D maybe TRBD1 (6 bases). The CDR3 is 15 amino acids. Germline CDR1 and CDR2: SGHNT and YYREEE (reference sequence). V was trimmed by 0 bases and J by 8 bases, leaving 12 bases between them. The CDR3 spells CASSLDQGFDSPLHF. In nucleotides, the CDR3 is TGTGCCAGCAGCTTGGATCAGGGGTTTGATTCACCCCTCCACTTT.

The rearrangement links TRBV29-1 to TRBJ2-7; 11 bases line up with TRBD2. J was trimmed by 5 bases and V by 6 bases; bases with no gene match: 6. Germline V CDR1 and CDR2: SQVTM, ANQGSEA. CDR3 length equals 13 residues. As DNA, the CDR3 is TGCAGCGTAACTAGCGGGAGATTCGACGAGCAGTACTTC. Its protein is CSVTSGRFDEQYF.

The V call is TRBV18, the J call TRBJ2-7; perhaps TRBD2 as D (7 bases). Deletions cut 0 bases from V and 0 bases from J, with 12 bases between. The CDR3 length is 16 residues. In germline, CDR1 is KGHSH, CDR2 LQKENI. The CDR3 DNA reads TGTGCCAGCTCACCACCGGGAGGGGGGAGCTCCTACGAGCAGTACTTC. It is translated as CASSPPGGGSSYEQYF.

In its sample, this clone was seen once. DNA for the CDR3: TGTGCCAGCAGCCGCTCAGGGACAGGGGAGCAAGAGACCCAGTACTTC. Translating it yields CASSRSGTGEQETQYF. The V call is TRBV7-3, the J call TRBJ2-5; 10 nucleotides match TRBD1. The junction had 8 bases not matched to a gene; V was cut back by 5 bases and J by 2 bases. CDR1 and CDR2 from the germline V gene are SGHTA and FQGTGA. The length of the CDR3 is 16 residues.

The V call is TRBV10-3, the J call TRBJ2-1; TRBD1 aligns across 9 bases. The V gene end was trimmed by 10 bases and the J gene end by 4 bases; junction bases not matched to a gene: 8. The germline V gene encodes CDR1 ENHRY and CDR2 SYGVKD. The CDR3 is made up of 14 amino acids. CDR3 DNA: TGTGCCACCAGGGGGGACAGGGTTTACAATGAGCAGTTCTTC. Translating it yields CATRGDRVYNEQFF.

The chain couples TRBV9 to TRBJ2-5; D is unclear. CDR3 length equals 13 residues. Germline V lookup: CDR1 SGDLS, CDR2 YYNGEE. Trimming took off 3 bases at V and 4 bases at J, with 10 bases between the two ends. The CDR3, as DNA: TGTGCCAGCAGCGCAAGATTCAGAGAGACCCAGTACTTC. It is translated as CASSARFRETQYF.

This clone is a singleton in its sample. The chain employs TRBV20-1 and TRBJ2-1; 12 positions agree with TRBD2. The CDR3 runs to 15 residues. V was clipped by 3 bases and J by 8 bases; unmatched bases: 8. Per the germline V gene, CDR1 is DFQATT and CDR2 is SNEGSKA (reference sequence). The CDR3, as DNA: TGCAGTGCTAGTCGCCCGACTAGCGGGGGTGATGAGCAGTTCTTC. Protein: CSASRPTSGGDEQFF.

This chain uses TRBV2 with TRBJ1-2, with 7 bases identical to TRBD1. Per germline, CDR1 SNHLY and CDR2 FYNNEI. V lost 7 bases, J lost 6 bases, and 5 bases stayed unmatched. The CDR3 length is 12 residues. Written as DNA, the CDR3 is TGTGCCAGCAACATAGGGACAGATGGCTACACCTTC. Translating it yields CASNIGTDGYTF.